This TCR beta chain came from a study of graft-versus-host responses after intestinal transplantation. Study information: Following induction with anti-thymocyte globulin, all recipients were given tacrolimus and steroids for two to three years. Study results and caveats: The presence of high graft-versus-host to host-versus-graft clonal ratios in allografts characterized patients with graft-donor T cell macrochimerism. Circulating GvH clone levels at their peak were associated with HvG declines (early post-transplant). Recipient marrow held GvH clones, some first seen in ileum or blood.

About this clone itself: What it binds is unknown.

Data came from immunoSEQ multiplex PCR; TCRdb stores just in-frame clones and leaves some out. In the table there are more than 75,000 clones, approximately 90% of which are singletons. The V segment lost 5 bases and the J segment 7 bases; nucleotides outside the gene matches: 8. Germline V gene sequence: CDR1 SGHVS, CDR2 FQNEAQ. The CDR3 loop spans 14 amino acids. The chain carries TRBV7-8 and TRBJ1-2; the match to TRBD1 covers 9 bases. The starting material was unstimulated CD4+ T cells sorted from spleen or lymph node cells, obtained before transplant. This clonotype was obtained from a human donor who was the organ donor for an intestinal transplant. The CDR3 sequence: CASSPRTGAAGYTF. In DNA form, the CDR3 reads TGTGCCAGCAGCCCTCGGACAGGGGCGGCTGGCTACACCTTC.